What follows are 2 T cell receptor beta chains derived from one specimen sequenced in a study of shared clonotypes between healthy human individuals. Generated by immunoSEQ multiplex PCR, the TCRdb table keeps only in-frame clones and is missing some. The data contain about 680,000 clones, roughly 70% of them singletons. Source material: memory CD4+ T cells sorted from blood. Subset given: CD45RA-negative fraction. The receptor set was obtained from a woman aged 30 to 39 in good health.

This clone was seen a single time. V is TRBV6-6 and J is TRBJ2-1; tentative D call: TRBD2 (5 bases). The CDR3 sequence is 14 residues long. Trimming left V 2 bases short and J 8 bases short, with 13 bases between. CDR1 and CDR2 (germline): MNHNY, SVGAGI (reference sequence). This chain's CDR3 is CASSYGRGNDEQFF. DNA of the CDR3: TGTGCCAGCAGTTACGGCAGAGGGAACGATGAGCAGTTCTTC.

This chain uses TRBV4-1 with TRBJ2-3; 11 bases fit TRBD2. The CDR3 has 19 residues. Trimming cost V 0 bases and J 3 bases; bases outside gene matches: 11. The germline V gene encodes CDR1 MGHRA and CDR2 YSYEKL. The CDR3 sequence is CASSQDLVLAGAETDTQYF. The CDR3 coding sequence is TGCGCCAGCAGCCAAGATCTCGTACTAGCGGGAGCAGAGACAGATACGCAGTATTTT.